This entry describes one T cell receptor beta chain. This CDR3 has 15 amino acids. Per the germline V gene, CDR1 is MNHEY and CDR2 is SVGAGI. Germline trimming cut 2 bases from V and 3 bases from J; bases unmatched to any gene: 3. The sample belongs to a study of blood T cell repertoires in COVID-19. Overall study: Donors in the United States, Italy and Spain gave samples during acute or convalescent COVID-19.

Measured with immunoSEQ multiplex PCR; TCRdb has only the in-frame clones, and not every one. The sample includes 310,000 or so clones, 87% seen only once; the top ten take just under 9%. The sequenced sample consisted of PBMCs or T cells enriched from blood (not recorded which). The clonotype was recovered from a woman between 18 and 30 years old who had recovered from COVID-19. The rearrangement joins TRBV6-5 to TRBJ1-5; 8 bases map to TRBD1. In DNA form, the CDR3 reads TGTGCCAGCAGTTACCCGACAGGGGACAATCAGCCCCAGCATTTT. Translating gives CASSYPTGDNQPQHF.